One T cell receptor beta chain is described in this entry. The sample comes from a study of cytomegalovirus exposure and HLA in healthy donors. PCR employed 60 Vbeta and 13 Jbeta primers. Here immunoSEQ multiplex PCR was the method, and the copy in TCRdb shows in-frame clones only, minus some. The data hold 200,000 to 250,000 clones, with around four fifths observed a single time. The trim removed 3 bases at V and 4 bases at J, leaving 5 bases unmatched. This CDR3 is 16 amino acids long. Germline CDR1 SGHRS, CDR2 YFSETQ. Sequencing was done on a sample of PBMCs. This rearrangement joins TRBV5-1 to TRBJ2-2; 11 bases agree with TRBD1. This TCR came from a woman aged 60 to 75 in good health and CMV-seropositive. The CDR3 is CASSYAGTGGTGELFF. The DNA of the CDR3 is TGCGCCAGCAGCTATGCCGGGACAGGGGGCACCGGGGAGCTGTTTTTT. The full variable domain, in which reference TRBV5-1 and TRBJ2-2 provide the parts outside the CDR3, is KAGVTQTPRYLIKTRGQQVTLSCSPISGHRSVSWYQQTPGQGLQFLFEYFSETQRNKGNFPGRFSGRQFSNSRSEMNVSTLELGDSALYLCASSYAGTGGTGELFFGEGSRLTVL.